The T cell receptor beta chain described here comes from a study of regulatory T cells in long-lasting Graves disease. CDR1 LGHNT and CDR2 FRNRAP come from the germline V gene. V lost 4 bases to trimming and J lost 4 bases, with 7 bases between them. This CDR3 has 12 amino acids. Relying on iRepertoire HTBI primers and Arm-PCR of CDR3 regions, the team built TCR beta libraries. Using its own MiXCR run on the multiplex PCR reads, TCRdb lists one record per CDR3 protein. This table has 400,000 to 550,000 distinct CDR3 sequences, just under 15% appearing once. Time point given: newly diagnosed GD, antithyroid drugs for less than 3 months. RNA extracted from PBMCs served as the sequencing template. The sample also formed part of further work on T cells in Graves' hyperthyroidism and ophthalmopathy.

Sequenced material: peripheral blood mononuclear cells (PBMCs), taken at new diagnosis, from a patient treated with antithyroid drugs. The source of this sequence is a woman in her twenties or thirties with Graves disease. The chain is built from TRBV12-5 and TRBJ1-2, with D uncertain. The CDR3 DNA reads as TGTGCTAGTGGTTCGCAGATCTATGGCTACACCTTC. Translating it yields CASGSQIYGYTF.